A single sample is the source of the 11 T cell receptor beta chains below, sequenced in a study of T cell responses to AZD1222 COVID-19 vaccine. Assay: immunoSEQ multiplex PCR; the TCRdb copy retains only in-frame clones and omits some. The sample records about 170,000 clones, less than 90% being singletons. Sequenced material: peripheral blood, taken on day 0 of AZD1222 vaccination. The receptors shown here come from an adult in good health.

The rearrangement uses TRBV10-3 and TRBJ2-3; TRBD2 might be the D (5 bases). In germline, CDR1 is ENHRY, CDR2 SYGVKD. The ends were cut back, 10 bases at V and 0 bases at J, with 14 bases in the middle. The CDR3 spans 14 residues. CDR3 in amino acids: CASQTIPSTDTQYF. The CDR3 DNA is TGTGCCAGCCAGACTATCCCTAGCACAGATACGCAGTATTTT.

The chain recombines TRBV6-2 or TRBV6-3 with TRBJ2-3; TRBD1 aligns across 8 bases. Germline V gene data show CDR1 as MNHEY and CDR2 as SVGEGT. The trim removed 2 bases at V and 2 bases at J, leaving 9 bases unmatched. This CDR3 is 17 amino acids long. CDR3 in amino acids: CASSYQKQGVNTDTQYF. DNA for the CDR3: TGTGCCAGCAGTTACCAAAAACAGGGGGTTAACACAGATACGCAGTATTTT.

This clone appeared once. CDR3 protein: CASRDLGQETPTIYF. The CDR3 DNA reads TGTGCCAGCAGAGACCTGGGACAGGAGACGCCTACCATATATTTT. The gene calls are TRBV6-5 and TRBJ1-3; 8 nucleotides line up with TRBD1. The CDR3 has 15 residues. V lost 6 bases to trimming and J lost 10 bases; unmatched junction nucleotides: 14. Germline CDR1 and CDR2: MNHEY and SVGAGI.

The chain is built from TRBV21-1 and TRBJ2-3. TRBV21-1 is assigned pseudogene status. The CDR3 covers 13 residues. The CDR3 region has the DNA TGTGCCAGCACGGACGGGGGCCCAGATACGCAGTATTTT. As protein: CASTDGGPDTQYF.

This clone was found once. V is TRBV2 and J is TRBJ1-6; D unclear. CDR3 length: 16 amino acids. Germline CDR1 is SNHLY and CDR2 is FYNNEI. Between the trimmed V and J ends, which lost 2 bases and 0 bases, there was a span of 8 bases. The CDR3 nucleotides are TGTGCCAGCAGTGAACGCAGCCCCTCCTATAATTCACCCCTCCACTTT. Translating gives CASSERSPSYNSPLHF.

This rearrangement joins TRBV4-3 to TRBJ1-2, with 7 bases matching TRBD1. CDR1 LGHNA and CDR2 YSLEER come from the germline V gene. The CDR3 spans 15 residues. With V trimmed by 0 bases and J by 3 bases, 4 bases remained unmatched. In nucleotides, the CDR3 is TGCGCCAGCAGCCAAGAACAGGGGTCCCACTATGGCTACACCTTC. It yields the protein CASSQEQGSHYGYTF.

This rearrangement joins TRBV3-1 (or the pseudogene TRBV3-2) to TRBJ1-2; TRBD1 is a possible D gene (6 bases). The germline V gene encodes CDR1 LGHDT and CDR2 YNNKEL (reference sequence). V was clipped by 4 bases and J by 9 bases, with 15 bases between them. The CDR3 consists of 13 residues. The CDR3: CASSPYRQGSYTF. CDR3 coding DNA: TGTGCCAGCAGCCCATACCGGCAGGGGAGCTACACCTTC.

V and J are TRBV28 and TRBJ1-1; 7 nucleotides agree with TRBD1. From germline, CDR1 is MDHEN and CDR2 SYDVKM. CDR3 length: 15 residues. Trimming removed 8 bases from V and 7 bases from J; junction bases left unmatched: 16. CDR3 DNA sequence: TGTGCCAGCGGCGACAGGGTAAAGTTAAATTATGAAGCTTTCTTT. It encodes CASGDRVKLNYEAFF.

This chain links TRBV12-3 or TRBV12-4 with TRBJ1-1; D not certain. Trimming removed 5 bases from V and 6 bases from J, with 7 bases in between. The CDR3 has 11 amino acids. The CDR3 bases are TGTGCCAGCAGTCCGGGTGCTGAAGCTTTCTTT. Its protein product is CASSPGAEAFF.

V and J are TRBV21-1 and TRBJ1-5. TRBV21-1 is a pseudogene. The CDR3 has 16 amino acids. The CDR3 region is CASSKVPRVCNQPQHF. DNA for the CDR3: TGTGCCAGCAGCAAAGTTCCAAGGGTTTGCAATCAGCCCCAGCATTTT.

The gene calls are TRBV30 and TRBJ2-3; 8 bases map to TRBD1. J lost 5 bases, V lost 4 bases, and 5 bases had no gene match. The CDR3 is 13 residues long. The V gene's germline CDR1 is GTSNPN and CDR2 SVGIG (reference sequence). The CDR3 loop is CAWTRGREDTQYF. The CDR3 coding sequence is TGTGCCTGGACCAGGGGGCGCGAAGATACGCAGTATTTT.